This entry lists 4 T cell receptor beta chains sequenced from one sample in a study of blood T cell repertoires in COVID-19 (dated by TCRdb to between 2020 and 2021). The library came from the immunoSEQ multiplex PCR assay. TCRdb mirrors the immuneACCESS table, restricted to in-frame sequences. Some clones are absent from its copies; in checked studies, under half trace to an unresolved V gene, and the reason for the others is unknown. This sample is represented by 39,000 or so clones; just over 90% of them were singletons. The ten largest clones capture roughly 2.2% of the sample. Sequenced sample: peripheral blood. These receptor sequences come from a man aged 45-65 years with active COVID-19.

The chain has TRBV15 and TRBJ2-1; a possible D gene is TRBD2 (6 bases). This CDR3 is built from 15 residues. Germline V gene sequence: CDR1 LNHNV, CDR2 YYDKDF (reference sequence). Trimming left V 0 bases short and J 8 bases short, with 14 bases between. In nucleotides, the CDR3 is TGTGCCACCAGCAGAGATGGGCGACTAGAAGATGAGCAGTTCTTC. Translating it yields CATSRDGRLEDEQFF.

This chain connects TRBV19 to TRBJ1-4; 9 nucleotides match TRBD1. CDR3 length: 14 residues. CDR1 LNHDA and CDR2 SQIVND come from the germline V gene (reference sequence). The J segment lost 8 bases and the V segment lost 8 bases, leaving 9 bases of the junction unmatched. CDR3 sequence (DNA): TGTGCCAGTGCAACAGGGGGCGCGGGGGAAAAACTGTTTTTT. Protein: CASATGGAGEKLFF.

V gene TRBV6-5 combines with J gene TRBJ2-7, with D possibly being TRBD1 (5 bases). CDR3 length: 14 residues. Germline CDR1 is MNHEY and CDR2 is SVGAGI. Trimming took off 6 bases at V and 2 bases at J, with 14 bases between the two ends. CDR3 amino acids: CASRLQGSPYEQYF. In DNA, the CDR3 is TGTGCCAGCAGGCTCCAGGGTTCCCCCTACGAGCAGTACTTC.

V gene TRBV7-3 combines with J gene TRBJ1-5; unclear D gene. V lost 1 base and J 0 bases, leaving 10 bases between the germline ends. CDR1 SGHTA and CDR2 FQGTGA come from the germline V gene. The CDR3 extends over 16 amino acids. CDR3 residues: CASSLSQAYSNQPQHF. DNA for the CDR3: TGTGCCAGCAGCTTAAGTCAGGCCTATAGCAATCAGCCCCAGCATTTT.